The rows below give T cell receptor beta chains drawn from one sample of a study of cytomegalovirus exposure and HLA in healthy donors. Measured with immunoSEQ multiplex PCR; TCRdb has only the in-frame clones, and not every one. Here the sample spans 110,000 to 150,000 clones, about 95% being singletons. Sequenced input: PBMCs. The receptor source for this set is a man between 18 and 29 years old in good health and CMV-seropositive. CDR3s include the opening cysteine and the closing phenylalanine or tryptophan. Fields, in order: D gene, V gene, CDR3 protein. A D gene is named only where the DNA matches it firmly.

>TRBD2|TRBV7-2
CASSPDYSSSGRDTDTQYF
>-|TRBV6-1
CASSGRNRGGTYEQYF
>TRBD2|TRBV5-4
CASSSPGTRGYEQYF
>TRBD1|TRBV27
CASSLYRGLGTGELFF
>TRBD2|TRBV7-8
CASSSMGGFEETQYF
>-|TRBV2
CASSPRDSRGYEQYF
>TRBD1|TRBV27
CASSPGTGSSHRYGNQPQHF
>-|TRBV11-1
CASSAGPSKEKTQYF
>TRBD2|TRBV5-8
CASSSDQAGLAGAYNEQFF
>-|TRBV27
CASRTGPWANVLTF
>TRBD2|TRBV6-4
CASSRGGGTLYNEQFF
>TRBD1|TRBV6-1
CASRETGVNTGELFF
>-|TRBV12-2
CASRLAGGPEHCDEQFF
>TRBD1|TRBV27
CASSPPPQGATEAFF
>-|TRBV19
CASSIVRDEKLFF
>TRBD2|TRBV5-1
CASTPPGLGTTGELFF
>TRBD2|TRBV10-3
CAISESGTRRETQYF
>-|TRBV27
CASSFTPGGEQFF
>TRBD2|TRBV5-6
CASSLGPSGGNEQFF
>TRBD1|TRBV5-1
CASRNTGDPGNTIYF
>TRBD1|TRBV25-1
CASSEYSDRGYEQYF
>-|TRBV27
CATQTTGNTIYF
>TRBD2|TRBV14
CASSPGGGMTSYEQYF
>TRBD1|TRBV28
CASSPQGTTEAFF
>-|TRBV11-1
CASSLSSGSTDTQYF
>TRBD1|TRBV5-1
CASSSTGDTGELFF
>-|TRBV28
CASLISGWGRGGAQDEQFF
>-|TRBV7-3
CASSNLRRENTGELFF
>TRBD2|TRBV27
CASSLSGTSGFYEQYF
>TRBD1|TRBV29-1
CSVGHRGQETQYF
>-|TRBV5-1
CASSLGGSTDTQYF
>-|TRBV27
CASSYSGVSGANVLTF
>-|TRBV28
CASSEGFGEQYF
>-|TRBV19
CASSIAELYEQFF
>-|TRBV5-4
CASSLPGVGETQYF
>TRBD1|TRBV6-5
CASSSPGQGAYEQYF
>TRBD1|TRBV11-2
CASSSRLGVKRDRGYGYTF
>TRBD1|TRBV4-1
CASSQKGALNEQYF
>-|TRBV6-1
CASIINAGSSYEQYF
>TRBD2|TRBV28
CASRSGTSVYEQYF
>TRBD2|TRBV5-1
CASSRTSGRLSPPDTQYF
>-|TRBV7-7
CASSLGAGQETQYF
>TRBD2|TRBV6-6
CASSYSTLAELYEQYF
>TRBD1|TRBV28
CASNNRGLTGELFF
>-|TRBV5-1
CASSLIGTSSYEQYF
>TRBD2|TRBV15
CATSLSLAGPYNEQFF
>TRBD1|TRBV19
CASSIGTANEQFF
>-|TRBV19
CASSIGPGRSYNEQFF
>TRBD2|TRBV4-1
CASSPGEGGRRNEQFF
>TRBD1|TRBV2
CAIRDRGGTDTQYF
>TRBD1|TRBV13
CASSSWTGSSGANVLTF
>TRBD1|TRBV5-6
CASSSAWGQAYNEQFF
>TRBD2|TRBV6-1
CASSGGRRSDTQYF
>-|TRBV2
CASSGQRDYQPQHF
>-|TRBV2
CASRVQTAAYEQYF
>-|TRBV15
CATGQPYEQYF
>TRBD1|TRBV2
CASSPRDRGTYEQYF
>TRBD2|TRBV2
CASSESSGTYYNEQFF
>TRBD2|TRBV9
CASSLGTSGYEQYF